Shown below are 32 T cell receptor beta chains from a single sample sequenced in a study of regulatory T cells in long-lasting Graves disease. Time point given: persistent/refractory GD, antithyroid drugs over 5 years with positive TRAb. PBMC-derived RNA was used for the TCR library. Arm-PCR of CDR3 regions and iRepertoire HTBI primers were the basis on which TCR beta libraries were built. MiXCR was run by TCRdb on the multiplex PCR reads, yielding one entry per CDR3 protein. The data show about 400,000 distinct CDR3 sequences, about 20% seen once. The source material was peripheral blood mononuclear cells (PBMCs), sampled when the disease was refractory, from a patient treated with antithyroid drugs. These receptors were taken from a female donor with Graves disease.

The sample holds a few counts of this clonotype. The chain uses TRBV7-9 and TRBJ1-4; D gene ambiguous. Germline V lookup: CDR1 SEHNR, CDR2 FQNEAQ (reference sequence). The CDR3 runs to 10 residues. Trimming took 8 bases from V and 7 from J, leaving 5 bases between them. The CDR3 spells CASGVEKLFF. CDR3 coding DNA: TGTGCCAGCGGGGTTGAAAAACTGTTTTTT.

This clonotype was found a few times. J is TRBJ2-1 and V is TRBV2; D is undetermined. With 3 bases removed from V and 14 bases from J, the gap between germline ends came to 17 bases. CDR3 length equals 13 residues. In germline, CDR1 is SNHLY, CDR2 FYNNEI. The CDR3 sequence: CASSDIPRDEEFF. The CDR3 bases are TGTGCCAGCAGTGACATACCTAGAGACGAGGAGTTCTTC.

The gene calls are TRBV20-1 and TRBJ2-3; TRBD2 matches 9 bases. J lost 4 bases, V lost 0 bases, and 5 bases had no gene match. The germline V gene has CDR1 DFQATT and CDR2 SNEGSKA (reference sequence). The CDR3 sequence is 15 residues long. The CDR3 loop is CSAREILAGADTQYF. In DNA form, the CDR3 reads TGCAGTGCTAGAGAAATCTTAGCGGGAGCAGATACGCAGTATTTT.

This clonotype was counted at least ten times. The chain combines TRBV3-1 with TRBJ2-7; D is unresolved. The ends were cut back, 1 base at V and 5 bases at J, with 15 bases in the middle. Germline V gene lookup returns CDR1 LGHDT and CDR2 YNNKEL (reference sequence). CDR3 length: 15 amino acids. Here the CDR3 reads CASSQGYSLNNEQYF. CDR3 nucleotide sequence: TGTGCCAGCAGCCAAGGGTACTCCTTAAACAACGAGCAGTACTTC.

V gene TRBV4-1 combines with J gene TRBJ1-2, with 7 bases matching TRBD1. V was clipped by 1 base and J by 6 bases; unmatched bases: 11. CDR3 length: 16 residues. CDR1 MGHRA and CDR2 YSYEKL come from the germline V gene. The CDR3 nucleotides are TGCGCCAGCAGCCAAGCACAGGGGCTGGGGTTAGATGGCTACACCTTC. It yields the protein CASSQAQGLGLDGYTF.

In its sample, this clonotype was seen a few times. The chain is built from TRBV30 and TRBJ2-7; D is unclear. The CDR3 contains 11 residues. CDR1 GTSNPN and CDR2 SVGIG come from the germline V gene (reference sequence). The V gene lost 2 bases and the J gene lost 2 bases, with 4 bases spanning the gap. The CDR3 region is CAWSSPYEQYF. CDR3 nucleotide sequence: TGTGCCTGGAGTTCCCCCTACGAGCAGTACTTC. Supplemented by reference TRBV30 and TRBJ2-7, the full variable domain reads SQTIHQWPATLVQPVGSPLSLECTVEGTSNPNLYWYRQAAGRGLQLLFYSVGIGQISSEVPQNLSASRPQDRQFILSSKKLLLSDSGFYLCAWSSPYEQYFGPGTRLTVT.

The V and J genes are TRBV19 and TRBJ2-6; TRBD1 aligns across 7 bases. CDR1 is LNHDA and CDR2 is SQIVND in the germline V gene (reference sequence). The CDR3 runs to 18 residues. The V segment lost 5 bases and the J segment 0 bases; nucleotides outside the gene matches: 10. The CDR3 sequence: CASSVRTGLISGANVLTF. DNA for the CDR3: TGTGCCAGTAGTGTTAGGACAGGCCTAATCTCTGGGGCCAACGTCCTGACTTTC.

V usage is TRBV28 and J usage is TRBJ2-5; D is perhaps TRBD2 (5 bases). With 4 bases removed from V and 5 bases from J, the gap between germline ends came to 17 bases. CDR3 size: 15 residues. CDR1 is MDHEN and CDR2 is SYDVKM in the germline V gene. The CDR3 is CASSSHEGARETQYF. DNA for the CDR3: TGTGCCAGCAGTTCTCACGAGGGCGCCCGTGAGACCCAGTACTTC.

This sequence joins TRBV7-3 and TRBJ2-2; 7 bases line up with TRBD2. The CDR3 totals 17 residues. V gave up 5 bases and J gave up 6 bases; unmatched junction bases: 15. Per germline, CDR1 SGHTA and CDR2 FQGTGA. The CDR3 DNA reads TGTGCCAGCAGCACCGCCATTGGCGGGAGTAGTCCCGGGGAGCTGTTTTTT. Translating it yields CASSTAIGGSSPGELFF.

This clonotype was seen a handful of times. J is TRBJ2-2 and V is TRBV3-1; TRBD2 matches at 7 bases. Per germline, CDR1 LGHDT and CDR2 YNNKEL (reference sequence). There are 16 residues in the CDR3. V gave up 2 bases and J gave up 6 bases; unmatched junction bases: 9. CDR3 loop: CASSQRLAPLSGELFF. The CDR3 bases are TGTGCCAGCAGCCAAAGACTAGCTCCCTTATCCGGGGAGCTGTTTTTT.

The chain joins TRBV6-1 to TRBJ1-3, with D unresolved. V lost 6 bases and J 0 bases, leaving 12 bases between the germline ends. Germline loops: CDR1 MNHNS, CDR2 SASEGT. The CDR3 extends over 15 amino acids. The CDR3 DNA reads as TGTGCCAGCAGACTTGGACGGCTCTCTGGAAACACCATATATTTT. Its protein is CASRLGRLSGNTIYF.

This clonotype came up many times. This chain links TRBV5-6 with TRBJ2-7; no definite D call. The germline gives CDR1 SGHDT, CDR2 YYEEEE. The CDR3 has 13 residues. V was trimmed by 1 base and J by 3 bases, leaving 8 bases between them. CDR3 residues: CASSLNPNYEQYF. Here the CDR3 DNA reads TGTGCCAGCAGCTTGAACCCTAACTACGAGCAGTACTTC. Using reference TRBV5-6 and TRBJ2-7 for the parts outside the CDR3, the full variable domain is DAGVTQSPTHLIKTRGQQVTLRCSPKSGHDTVSWYQQALGQGPQFIFQYYEEEERQRGNFPDRFSGHQFPNYSSELNVNALLLGDSALYLCASSLNPNYEQYFGPGTRLTVT.

This chain connects TRBV7-9 to TRBJ2-7; 9 nucleotides line up with TRBD1. Germline V gene data show CDR1 as SEHNR and CDR2 as FQNEAQ (reference sequence). J was trimmed by 5 bases and V by 4 bases; bases with no gene match: 3. The CDR3 extends over 13 amino acids. CDR3 bases: TGTGCCAGCAGCTGGGGGACAGGGAACGAGCAGTACTTC. Residues: CASSWGTGNEQYF.

The chain employs TRBV20-1 and TRBJ2-7; perhaps TRBD2 as D (5 bases). From germline, CDR1 is DFQATT and CDR2 SNEGSKA (reference sequence). V dropped 3 bases and J dropped 5 bases, with 14 bases sitting between them. This CDR3 has 13 amino acids. CDR3 region: CSASGNEEDEQYF. CDR3 nucleotides: TGCAGTGCTAGCGGGAACGAGGAGGACGAGCAGTACTTC.

This clonotype was observed a few times. The chain uses TRBV4-2 and TRBJ1-1; D remains ambiguous. V shed 3 bases and J shed 0 bases, with 11 bases lying between them. The germline CDR1 and CDR2 sequences are LGHNA and YNFKEQ. The CDR3 spans 15 residues. The CDR3 protein is CASSQNTRMNTEAFF. The CDR3, as DNA: TGTGCCAGCAGCCAGAACACCCGAATGAACACTGAAGCTTTCTTT.

This clonotype appeared a few times. The V gene is TRBV19, the J gene TRBJ1-5; D not resolved. Trimming took off 5 bases at V and 3 bases at J, with 8 bases between the two ends. The CDR3 consists of 13 residues. CDR1 LNHDA and CDR2 SQIVND come from the germline V gene (reference sequence). DNA of the CDR3: TGTGCCAGTAGTCGCACGATCAATCAGCCCCAGCATTTT. This translates into CASSRTINQPQHF.

Details on this clonotype: A much larger clonotype is one base distant, so this may be a read error. The V gene is TRBV12-3 or TRBV12-4, the J gene TRBJ1-1; D is undetermined. The germline V and J ends were trimmed by 2 bases and 9 bases, with 7 bases remaining between them. This CDR3 contains 11 residues. CDR3 DNA: TGTGCCAGCAGTTTATTGGGTAAAGCTTTCTTT. It codes for CASSLLGKAFF.

V is TRBV30 and J is TRBJ2-7; TRBD2 matches 9 bases. The CDR3 covers 14 residues. V was clipped by 4 bases and J by 2 bases; unmatched bases: 6. CDR1 is GTSNPN and CDR2 is SVGIG in the germline V gene (reference sequence). The CDR3 DNA is TGTGCCTGGACCAAGACTAGCGGCCCCTACGAGCAGTACTTC. Amino acids: CAWTKTSGPYEQYF.

Remarks on this clonotype: A much larger clone lies one base from this, so it may be a read error. The chain recombines TRBV28 with TRBJ2-7; D not certain. CDR3 length equals 13 residues. V was clipped by 5 bases and J by 5 bases, with 13 bases between them. Germline CDR1 reads MDHEN; CDR2 reads SYDVKM. In nucleotides, the CDR3 is TGTGCCAGCAGTGGCTCCAGGACGAACGAGCAGTACTTC. This sequence encodes CASSGSRTNEQYF.

This clonotype was found many times. The chain has TRBV11-2 and TRBJ2-2; 10 bases are shared with TRBD1. The V gene end was trimmed by 5 bases and the J gene end by 5 bases; junction bases not matched to a gene: 8. The CDR3 spans 16 residues. Germline V lookup: CDR1 SGHAT, CDR2 FQNNGV. The CDR3 here is CASSADPGQGTGELFF. CDR3 bases: TGTGCCAGCAGCGCAGATCCGGGACAGGGGACCGGGGAGCTGTTTTTT.

The chain carries TRBV20-1 and TRBJ2-1; 9 bases align to TRBD1. V lost 1 base to trimming and J lost 0 bases; unmatched junction nucleotides: 4. CDR1 is DFQATT and CDR2 is SNEGSKA in the germline V gene (reference sequence). The CDR3 has 16 amino acids. CDR3 protein: CSARVMDRGSYNEQFF. The CDR3 region has the DNA TGCAGTGCTAGAGTGATGGACAGGGGCTCCTACAATGAGCAGTTCTTC.

This clonotype was observed at least ten times. For the CDR3, the DNA is TGTGCCAGCAGTTGGGGACAGGGGAACAATCAGCCCCAGCATTTT. Amino acids: CASSWGQGNNQPQHF. This sequence joins TRBV28 and TRBJ1-5; 10 nucleotides agree with TRBD1. The CDR3 runs to 15 residues. Looked up from germline, CDR1 is MDHEN and CDR2 is SYDVKM. J gave up 3 bases and V 4 bases, and 3 bases lay outside the gene matches.

This clonotype showed up just a few times. The gene calls are TRBV29-1 and TRBJ2-2; D possibly matches TRBD1 or TRBD2 (5 bases each). Germline lookup yields CDR1 SQVTM and CDR2 ANQGSEA. This CDR3 has 11 residues. Trimming removed 6 bases at V and 6 bases at J, with 8 bases between. The CDR3 DNA follows: TGCAGCGTATGGGGGTCCGGGGAGCTGTTTTTT. It yields the protein CSVWGSGELFF.

This clonotype was seen at least ten times. The chain carries TRBV6-1 and TRBJ2-7; 14 nucleotides align to TRBD2. This CDR3 has 17 amino acids. Germline V gives CDR1 MNHNS, CDR2 SASEGT. J gave up 5 bases and V 6 bases, and 12 bases lay outside the gene matches. The CDR3 loop is CASSTGLAGGSLHEQYF. CDR3 in DNA: TGTGCCAGCAGCACCGGACTAGCGGGAGGCTCCCTCCACGAGCAGTACTTC.

V usage is TRBV20-1 and J usage is TRBJ2-6; the D is unclear. The V end lost 6 bases, the J end lost 0 bases, and 9 bases lay between the germline ends. This CDR3 is built from 14 residues. The germline V gene encodes CDR1 DFQATT and CDR2 SNEGSKA (reference sequence). The CDR3, as DNA: TGCAGTGCCACGGACCCCTCTGGGGCCAACGTCCTGACTTTC. Translated: CSATDPSGANVLTF.

This clonotype has ten or more counts. This chain connects TRBV6-1 to TRBJ1-1; D is ambiguous. Germline V lookup: CDR1 MNHNS, CDR2 SASEGT. The CDR3 sequence is 13 residues long. V shed 7 bases and J shed 3 bases, with 12 bases lying between them. CDR3 nucleotides: TGTGCCAGCAACCTAGGACCCCACACTGAAGCTTTCTTT. Its translation: CASNLGPHTEAFF.

This clonotype was recorded at least ten times. This rearrangement joins TRBV5-8 to TRBJ1-6; TRBD1 matches at 11 bases. Unmatched junction bases numbered 6, after V lost 3 bases and J lost 10 bases. The germline V gene has CDR1 SGHTS and CDR2 YDEGEE. The CDR3 spans 15 residues. The CDR3, as DNA: TGTGCCAGCAGCTCAAGGACAGGGGGCTGGTCACCCCTCCACTTT. Protein sequence: CASSSRTGGWSPLHF.

This clonotype was detected only a few times. The CDR3 region is CASSGTEAFLEPQHF. The CDR3, as DNA: TGTGCCAGCAGTGGGACCGAGGCGTTTTTGGAGCCCCAGCATTTT. The chain links TRBV12-3 or TRBV12-4 to TRBJ1-5, with D possibly TRBD1 on 5 matching bases. Between the trimmed V and J ends, which lost 5 bases and 8 bases, there was a span of 19 bases. The CDR3 is 15 residues long.

This rearrangement joins TRBV7-9 to TRBJ2-5, with D possibly being TRBD2 (6 bases). The length of the CDR3 is 13 residues. In germline, CDR1 is SEHNR, CDR2 FQNEAQ (reference sequence). V lost 2 bases to trimming and J lost 5 bases, with 9 bases between them. The chain's CDR3 is CASSLKAGETQYF. The CDR3 nucleotides read TGTGCCAGCAGCTTAAAAGCGGGTGAGACCCAGTACTTC.

The chain combines TRBV13 with TRBJ1-1; TRBD1 matches 7 bases. V shed 6 bases and J 3 bases; nucleotides not matched to a gene: 4. The CDR3 totals 13 residues. Germline CDR1 and CDR2: PRHDT and FYEKMQ (reference sequence). The CDR3 sequence: CASRYDRDTEAFF. The DNA of the CDR3 is TGTGCCAGCAGATACGACAGGGACACTGAAGCTTTCTTT.

This clonotype was found a few times. This sequence joins TRBV20-1 and TRBJ1-4, with a weak D call TRBD1 (6 bases). The CDR3 consists of 14 residues. V dropped 2 bases and J dropped 8 bases, with 15 bases sitting between them. Germline V gives CDR1 DFQATT, CDR2 SNEGSKA (reference sequence). The CDR3 region is CSARPSGTGEKLFF. CDR3 sequence (DNA): TGCAGTGCTAGACCCTCGGGAACAGGGGAAAAACTGTTTTTT.

This clonotype was seen only a few times. The CDR3 nucleotides read TGTGCCAGCAGCTTATCCCTCGGTAGCGGGCACACCGGGGAGCTGTTTTTT. Translating gives CASSLSLGSGHTGELFF. The V call is TRBV13, the J call TRBJ2-2; 7 bases are shared with TRBD2. The junction had 9 bases not matched to a gene; V was cut back by 2 bases and J by 3 bases. The germline V gene has CDR1 PRHDT and CDR2 FYEKMQ (reference sequence). The CDR3 has 17 residues.